A selection of T cell receptor beta chains follows, all from one sample in a study of cytomegalovirus exposure and HLA in healthy donors. Using immunoSEQ multiplex PCR, the repertoire was profiled, and TCRdb retains in-frame clones only, with some absent. The sample records under 400,000 clones, roughly 85% being singletons. Input material: PBMCs. The receptors stem from a young woman in good health and CMV-seronegative. CDR3s include the opening cysteine and the closing phenylalanine or tryptophan. Each record gives: D gene, V gene, J gene, clone size, CDR3 protein, CDR3 DNA. The D gene is left open where the match is weak. Clone size, where shown, is once, few, many, or a class for clones that have expanded.

D gene: TRBD1; V gene: TRBV11-2; J gene: TRBJ2-7; clone size: few; CDR3 protein: CASSLRDRGTYEQYF; CDR3 DNA: TGTGCCAGCAGCCTAAGGGACAGGGGGACCTACGAGCAGTACTTC
D gene: TRBD1; V gene: TRBV5-1; J gene: TRBJ2-7; clone size: -; CDR3 protein: CASSLPHSDRGNEQYF; CDR3 DNA: TGCGCCAGCAGCTTACCCCATAGTGACAGGGGCAACGAGCAGTACTTC
D gene: -; V gene: TRBV10-3; J gene: TRBJ2-1; clone size: -; CDR3 protein: CAILTPGDEQFF; CDR3 DNA: TGTGCCATCTTAACCCCCGGGGATGAGCAGTTCTTC
D gene: TRBD2; V gene: TRBV5-8; J gene: TRBJ2-5; clone size: -; CDR3 protein: CASSFSFGTSWATQYF; CDR3 DNA: TGTGCCAGCAGCTTCTCCTTCGGGACTAGTTGGGCGACCCAGTACTTC
D gene: TRBD1; V gene: TRBV30; J gene: TRBJ1-1; clone size: -; CDR3 protein: CAWSERDRDAFF; CDR3 DNA: TGTGCCTGGAGTGAGAGGGACAGGGACGCTTTCTTT
D gene: -; V gene: TRBV18; J gene: TRBJ1-5; clone size: -; CDR3 protein: CASSPKTSSNQPQHF; CDR3 DNA: TGTGCCAGCTCACCAAAAACCAGTAGCAATCAGCCCCAGCATTTT
D gene: -; V gene: TRBV5-1; J gene: TRBJ2-1; clone size: once; CDR3 protein: CASSLDGGSYNEQFF; CDR3 DNA: TGCGCCAGCAGCTTGGATGGCGGCTCCTACAATGAGCAGTTCTTC
D gene: -; V gene: TRBV12-2; J gene: TRBJ2-7; clone size: once; CDR3 protein: CASRPAGVYEQYF; CDR3 DNA: TGTGCAAGTCGCCCCGCGGGGGTATACGAGCAGTACTTC
D gene: -; V gene: TRBV5-1; J gene: TRBJ2-7; clone size: -; CDR3 protein: CASSPVSRYYYEQYF; CDR3 DNA: TGCGCCAGCAGCCCGGTTAGTCGATATTACTACGAGCAGTACTTC
D gene: -; V gene: TRBV6-5; J gene: TRBJ2-3; clone size: -; CDR3 protein: CASSYSSSADTQYF; CDR3 DNA: TGTGCCAGCAGTTACTCGAGTAGCGCAGATACGCAGTATTTT
D gene: TRBD2; V gene: TRBV10-2; J gene: TRBJ2-3; clone size: -; CDR3 protein: CASNMWRELGDTQYF; CDR3 DNA: TGCGCCAGCAACATGTGGCGGGAGCTTGGAGATACGCAGTATTTT
D gene: TRBD1; V gene: TRBV30; J gene: TRBJ2-5; clone size: -; CDR3 protein: CAWSRTGRETQYF; CDR3 DNA: TGTGCCTGGAGTCGGACAGGCAGAGAGACCCAGTACTTC
D gene: TRBD1; V gene: TRBV19; J gene: TRBJ1-2; clone size: -; CDR3 protein: CASSMIRTGIGQAYGYTF; CDR3 DNA: TGTGCCAGTAGTATGATCCGGACAGGCATTGGACAGGCCTATGGCTACACCTTC
D gene: -; V gene: TRBV18; J gene: TRBJ2-1; clone size: once; CDR3 protein: CASSLDYPYNEQFF; CDR3 DNA: TGTGCCAGCTCCCTGGACTACCCCTACAATGAGCAGTTCTTC
D gene: -; V gene: TRBV18; J gene: TRBJ1-1; clone size: -; CDR3 protein: CASSLVSGPNTEAFF; CDR3 DNA: TGTGCCAGCTCACTAGTGTCTGGGCCGAACACTGAAGCTTTCTTT
D gene: -; V gene: TRBV14; J gene: TRBJ2-3; clone size: -; CDR3 protein: CASSLPGSGSLTDTQYF; CDR3 DNA: TGTGCCAGCAGCCTACCGGGTAGCGGATCTCTCACAGATACGCAGTATTTT
D gene: -; V gene: TRBV18; J gene: TRBJ2-7; clone size: -; CDR3 protein: CASSLAGDEQYF; CDR3 DNA: TGTGCCAGCTCATTGGCCGGGGACGAGCAGTACTTC
D gene: TRBD1; V gene: TRBV25-1; J gene: TRBJ2-7; clone size: -; CDR3 protein: CASSSRQGLSYEQYF; CDR3 DNA: TGTGCCAGCAGTTCCCGACAGGGTCTCTCCTACGAGCAGTACTTC
D gene: TRBD2; V gene: TRBV5-1; J gene: TRBJ2-7; clone size: -; CDR3 protein: CASSLAGLAGGIYEQYF; CDR3 DNA: TGCGCCAGCAGCTTAGCGGGACTAGCGGGAGGTATCTACGAGCAGTACTTC
D gene: -; V gene: TRBV5-4; J gene: TRBJ2-1; clone size: -; CDR3 protein: CASSLPQGVPNEQFF; CDR3 DNA: TGTGCCAGCAGCTTGCCACAAGGGGTGCCCAATGAGCAGTTCTTC
D gene: TRBD2; V gene: TRBV6-5; J gene: TRBJ2-1; clone size: -; CDR3 protein: CASRPSSGGANEQFF; CDR3 DNA: TGTGCCAGCAGGCCTTCTAGCGGGGGGGCCAATGAGCAGTTCTTC
D gene: TRBD1; V gene: TRBV29-1; J gene: TRBJ1-1; clone size: -; CDR3 protein: CSVVWGTGGSTEAFF; CDR3 DNA: TGCAGCGTTGTGTGGGGTACAGGGGGGAGCACTGAAGCTTTCTTT
D gene: -; V gene: TRBV9; J gene: TRBJ2-1; clone size: -; CDR3 protein: CASSVVRGHDTYNEQFF; CDR3 DNA: TGTGCCAGCAGCGTAGTACGAGGCCATGATACCTACAATGAGCAGTTCTTC
D gene: -; V gene: TRBV30; J gene: TRBJ1-2; clone size: -; CDR3 protein: CAWSGGRLSYGYTF; CDR3 DNA: TGTGCCTGGAGTGGAGGCAGACTAAGCTATGGCTACACCTTC
D gene: TRBD2; V gene: TRBV25-1; J gene: TRBJ2-3; clone size: -; CDR3 protein: CASSEPGLAMTDTQYF; CDR3 DNA: TGTGCCAGCAGTGAACCCGGACTAGCGATGACAGATACGCAGTATTTT
D gene: -; V gene: TRBV5-4; J gene: TRBJ2-7; clone size: -; CDR3 protein: CASSTGTKGPKEQYF; CDR3 DNA: TGTGCCAGCAGTACCGGGACAAAAGGACCTAAAGAGCAGTACTTC
D gene: TRBD1; V gene: TRBV13; J gene: TRBJ1-3; clone size: once; CDR3 protein: CASSFPRQGANTIYF; CDR3 DNA: TGTGCCAGCAGCTTCCCTCGACAGGGGGCAAACACCATATATTTT
D gene: -; V gene: TRBV18; J gene: TRBJ2-1; clone size: -; CDR3 protein: CASSPRAPDSNEQFF; CDR3 DNA: TGTGCCAGCTCACCACGGGCGCCCGATTCGAATGAGCAGTTCTTC
D gene: -; V gene: TRBV7-9; J gene: TRBJ2-3; clone size: -; CDR3 protein: CASSLEVRGGDTQYF; CDR3 DNA: TGTGCCAGCAGCTTAGAGGTGCGAGGCGGAGATACGCAGTATTTT
D gene: TRBD1; V gene: TRBV2; J gene: TRBJ1-4; clone size: -; CDR3 protein: CASSEPGTGVREKLFF; CDR3 DNA: TGTGCCAGCAGTGAACCTGGGACAGGGGTGCGCGAAAAACTGTTTTTT
D gene: TRBD1; V gene: TRBV7-6; J gene: TRBJ1-4; clone size: -; CDR3 protein: CASSPGGPNEKLFF; CDR3 DNA: TGTGCCAGCAGCCCAGGGGGTCCTAATGAAAAACTGTTTTTT
D gene: TRBD2; V gene: TRBV6-5; J gene: TRBJ2-2; clone size: -; CDR3 protein: CASSLLAGAGELFF; CDR3 DNA: TGTGCCAGCAGTCTCCTAGCGGGGGCCGGGGAGCTGTTTTTT
D gene: TRBD2; V gene: TRBV6-1; J gene: TRBJ2-5; clone size: once; CDR3 protein: CASSAWPGLASETQYF; CDR3 DNA: TGTGCCAGCAGTGCGTGGCCCGGACTAGCTAGTGAGACCCAGTACTTC
D gene: -; V gene: TRBV27; J gene: TRBJ1-5; clone size: -; CDR3 protein: CASSLGHTGPQHF; CDR3 DNA: TGTGCCAGCAGTTTGGGGCACACGGGGCCCCAGCATTTT
D gene: -; V gene: TRBV9; J gene: TRBJ1-1; clone size: few; CDR3 protein: CASSGGDTEAFF; CDR3 DNA: TGTGCCAGCAGTGGGGGGGACACTGAAGCTTTCTTT
D gene: -; V gene: TRBV6-5; J gene: TRBJ2-6; clone size: -; CDR3 protein: CASGLLSGANVLTF; CDR3 DNA: TGTGCCAGCGGACTCCTCTCTGGGGCCAACGTCCTGACTTTC
D gene: -; V gene: TRBV29-1; J gene: TRBJ2-7; clone size: once; CDR3 protein: CSVEIAGQSSYEQYF; CDR3 DNA: TGCAGCGTTGAAATCGCGGGACAGTCCTCCTACGAGCAGTACTTC
D gene: -; V gene: TRBV29-1; J gene: TRBJ1-2; clone size: few; CDR3 protein: CSVDIGGAYGYTF; CDR3 DNA: TGCAGCGTTGACATAGGAGGAGCCTATGGCTACACCTTC
D gene: TRBD1; V gene: TRBV27; J gene: TRBJ2-2; clone size: -; CDR3 protein: CASSSFNWTGETNTGELFF; CDR3 DNA: TGTGCCAGCAGTTCCTTCAACTGGACAGGAGAAACTAACACCGGGGAGCTGTTTTTT
D gene: -; V gene: TRBV29-1; J gene: TRBJ1-4; clone size: once; CDR3 protein: CSVVGGSNEKLFF; CDR3 DNA: TGCAGCGTTGTCGGCGGTTCTAATGAAAAACTGTTTTTT
D gene: -; V gene: TRBV4-1; J gene: TRBJ2-3; clone size: -; CDR3 protein: CASIGEGMDTQYF; CDR3 DNA: TGCGCCAGCATAGGTGAGGGCATGGATACGCAGTATTTT
D gene: TRBD1; V gene: TRBV4-2; J gene: TRBJ1-5; clone size: -; CDR3 protein: CASSESGQGLNQPQHF; CDR3 DNA: TGTGCCAGCAGCGAATCTGGACAGGGACTGAATCAGCCCCAGCATTTT
D gene: -; V gene: TRBV28; J gene: TRBJ2-7; clone size: -; CDR3 protein: CASSTVPTYEQYF; CDR3 DNA: TGTGCCAGCAGTACAGTACCTACCTACGAGCAGTACTTC
D gene: -; V gene: TRBV29-1; J gene: TRBJ2-1; clone size: once; CDR3 protein: CSVPPASEQFF; CDR3 DNA: TGCAGCGTTCCCCCGGCTAGCGAGCAGTTCTTC
D gene: -; V gene: TRBV28; J gene: TRBJ1-2; clone size: few; CDR3 protein: CASSLEQANYGYTF; CDR3 DNA: TGTGCCAGCAGTTTAGAACAGGCTAACTATGGCTACACCTTC
D gene: -; V gene: TRBV19; J gene: TRBJ2-5; clone size: -; CDR3 protein: CASSTRGSQETQYF; CDR3 DNA: TGTGCCAGTAGTACCCGCGGTAGTCAAGAGACCCAGTACTTC
D gene: -; V gene: TRBV29-1; J gene: TRBJ2-4; clone size: -; CDR3 protein: CSVWAGDPLLAKNIQYF; CDR3 DNA: TGCAGCGTTTGGGCAGGGGACCCTCTTTTAGCCAAAAACATTCAGTACTTC
D gene: TRBD1; V gene: TRBV27; J gene: TRBJ1-1; clone size: once; CDR3 protein: CASSPQGGAEAFF; CDR3 DNA: TGTGCCAGCAGTCCACAGGGGGGGGCTGAAGCTTTCTTT
D gene: -; V gene: TRBV5-6; J gene: TRBJ2-3; clone size: once; CDR3 protein: CASSLVSRLTTDTQYF; CDR3 DNA: TGTGCCAGCAGCTTGGTCTCCAGGCTTACCACAGATACGCAGTATTTT
D gene: -; V gene: TRBV6-1; J gene: TRBJ2-7; clone size: -; CDR3 protein: CASSDSEAYEQYF; CDR3 DNA: TGTGCCAGCAGTGATTCCGAGGCCTACGAGCAGTACTTC